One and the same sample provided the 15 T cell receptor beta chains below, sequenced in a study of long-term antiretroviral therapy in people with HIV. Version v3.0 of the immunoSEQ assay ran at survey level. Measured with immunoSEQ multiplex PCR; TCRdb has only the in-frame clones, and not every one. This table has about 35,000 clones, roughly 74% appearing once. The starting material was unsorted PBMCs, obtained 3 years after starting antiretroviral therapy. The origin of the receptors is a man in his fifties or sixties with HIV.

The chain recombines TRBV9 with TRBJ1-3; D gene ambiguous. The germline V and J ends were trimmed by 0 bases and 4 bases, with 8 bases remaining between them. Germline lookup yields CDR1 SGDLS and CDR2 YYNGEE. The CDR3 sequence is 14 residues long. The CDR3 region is CASSVAEVGNTIYF. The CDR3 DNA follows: TGTGCCAGCAGCGTAGCTGAAGTCGGAAACACCATATATTTT.

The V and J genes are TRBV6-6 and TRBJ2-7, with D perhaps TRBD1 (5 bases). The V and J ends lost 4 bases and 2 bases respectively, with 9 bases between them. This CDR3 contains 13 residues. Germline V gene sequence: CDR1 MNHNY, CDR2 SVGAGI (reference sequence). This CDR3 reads CASSSQEAYEQYF. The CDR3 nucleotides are TGTGCCAGCAGTTCACAGGAAGCCTACGAGCAGTACTTC.

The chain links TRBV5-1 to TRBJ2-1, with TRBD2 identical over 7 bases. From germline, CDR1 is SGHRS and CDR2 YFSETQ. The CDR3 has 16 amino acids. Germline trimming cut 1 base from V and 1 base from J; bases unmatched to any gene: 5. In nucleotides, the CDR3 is TGCGCCAGCAGCTTGAATTTGGGGGGGTCCTACAATGAGCAGTTCTTC. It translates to CASSLNLGGSYNEQFF.

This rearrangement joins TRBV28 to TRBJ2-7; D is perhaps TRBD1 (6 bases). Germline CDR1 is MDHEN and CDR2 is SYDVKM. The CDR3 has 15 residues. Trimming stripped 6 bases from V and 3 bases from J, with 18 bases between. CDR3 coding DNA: TGTGCCAGCAGGGCACAGGGCCCTAGGGGCTACGAGCAGTACTTC. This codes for CASRAQGPRGYEQYF.

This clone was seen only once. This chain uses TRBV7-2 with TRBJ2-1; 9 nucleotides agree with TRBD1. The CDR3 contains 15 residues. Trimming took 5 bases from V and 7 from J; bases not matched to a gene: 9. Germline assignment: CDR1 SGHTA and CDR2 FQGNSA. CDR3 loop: CASSPDRGWWNEQFF. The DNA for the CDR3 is TGTGCCAGCAGCCCTGACAGGGGGTGGTGGAATGAGCAGTTCTTC.

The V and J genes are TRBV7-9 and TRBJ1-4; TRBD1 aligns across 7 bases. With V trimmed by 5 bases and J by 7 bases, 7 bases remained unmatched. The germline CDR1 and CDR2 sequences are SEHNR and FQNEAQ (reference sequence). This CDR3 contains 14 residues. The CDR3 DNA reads TGTGCCAGCAGCATACAGGGGAAGGTTGAAAAACTGTTTTTT. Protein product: CASSIQGKVEKLFF.

The CDR3: CASSSRSGGAGEQYF. CDR3 in DNA: TGTGCCAGCAGCTCCCGTAGCGGGGGGGCGGGGGAGCAGTACTTC. This chain connects TRBV7-2 to TRBJ2-7; TRBD2 aligns across 11 bases. The J segment lost 7 bases and the V segment lost 4 bases, leaving 9 bases of the junction unmatched. This CDR3 is 15 amino acids long. In germline, CDR1 is SGHTA, CDR2 FQGNSA.

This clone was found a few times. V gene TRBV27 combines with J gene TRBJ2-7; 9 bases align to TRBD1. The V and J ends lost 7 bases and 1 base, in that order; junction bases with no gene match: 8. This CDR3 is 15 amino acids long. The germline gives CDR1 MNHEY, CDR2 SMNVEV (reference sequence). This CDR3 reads CASTPEQGASYEQYF. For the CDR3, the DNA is TGTGCCAGCACCCCCGAACAGGGGGCTTCCTACGAGCAGTACTTC.

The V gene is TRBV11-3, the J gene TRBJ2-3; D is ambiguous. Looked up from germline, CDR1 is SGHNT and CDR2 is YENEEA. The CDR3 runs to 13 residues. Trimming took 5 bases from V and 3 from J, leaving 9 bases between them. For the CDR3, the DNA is TGTGCCAGCAGCACTCCGGAAACAGATACGCAGTATTTT. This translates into CASSTPETDTQYF. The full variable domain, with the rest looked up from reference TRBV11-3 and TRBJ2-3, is EAGVVQSPRYKIIEKKQPVAFWCNPISGHNTLYWYLQNLGQGPELLIRYENEEAVDDSQLPKDRFSAERLKGVDSTLKIQPAELGDSAVYLCASSTPETDTQYFGPGTRLTVL.

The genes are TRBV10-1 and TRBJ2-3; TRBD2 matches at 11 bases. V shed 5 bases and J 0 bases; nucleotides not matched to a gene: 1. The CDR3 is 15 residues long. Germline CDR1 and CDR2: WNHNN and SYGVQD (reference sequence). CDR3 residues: CASSSSGRSTDTQYF. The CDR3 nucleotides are TGCGCCAGCAGTTCTAGCGGGAGGAGCACAGATACGCAGTATTTT.

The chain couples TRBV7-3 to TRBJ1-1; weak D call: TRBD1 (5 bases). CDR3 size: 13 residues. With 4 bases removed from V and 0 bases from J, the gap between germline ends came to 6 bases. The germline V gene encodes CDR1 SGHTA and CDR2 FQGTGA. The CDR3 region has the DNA TGTGCCAGCAGCTCGACAGTGAACACTGAAGCTTTCTTT. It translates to CASSSTVNTEAFF.

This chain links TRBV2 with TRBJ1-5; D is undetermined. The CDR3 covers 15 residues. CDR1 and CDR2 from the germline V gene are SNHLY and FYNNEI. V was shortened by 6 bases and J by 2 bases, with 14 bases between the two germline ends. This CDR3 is CASSIREGGNQPQHF. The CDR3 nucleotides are TGTGCCAGCAGCATTCGGGAGGGCGGCAATCAGCCCCAGCATTTT.

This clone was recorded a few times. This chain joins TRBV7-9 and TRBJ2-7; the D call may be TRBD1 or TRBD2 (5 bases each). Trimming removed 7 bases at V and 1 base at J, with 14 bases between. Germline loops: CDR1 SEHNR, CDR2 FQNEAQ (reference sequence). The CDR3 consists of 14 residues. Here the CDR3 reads CASKEDNPSYEQYF. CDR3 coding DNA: TGTGCCAGCAAGGAGGACAACCCATCCTACGAGCAGTACTTC.

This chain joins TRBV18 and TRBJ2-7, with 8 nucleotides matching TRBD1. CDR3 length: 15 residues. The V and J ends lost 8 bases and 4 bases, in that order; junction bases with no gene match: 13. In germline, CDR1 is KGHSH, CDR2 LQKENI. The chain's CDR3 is CASLAGTGDIYEQYF. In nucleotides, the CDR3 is TGTGCCAGCCTCGCCGGGACAGGCGACATTTACGAGCAGTACTTC.

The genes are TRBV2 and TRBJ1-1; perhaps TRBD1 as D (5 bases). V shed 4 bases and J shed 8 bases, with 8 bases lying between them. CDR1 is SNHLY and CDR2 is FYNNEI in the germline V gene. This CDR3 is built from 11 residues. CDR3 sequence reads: CASSGRGEAFF. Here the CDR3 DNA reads TGTGCCAGCAGTGGCCGGGGGGAAGCTTTCTTT. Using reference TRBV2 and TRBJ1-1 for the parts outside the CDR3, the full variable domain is EPEVTQTPSHQVTQMGQEVILRCVPISNHLYFYWYRQILGQKVEFLVSFYNNEISEKSEIFDDQFSVERPDGSNFTLKIRSTKLEDSAMYFCASSGRGEAFFGQGTRLTVV.